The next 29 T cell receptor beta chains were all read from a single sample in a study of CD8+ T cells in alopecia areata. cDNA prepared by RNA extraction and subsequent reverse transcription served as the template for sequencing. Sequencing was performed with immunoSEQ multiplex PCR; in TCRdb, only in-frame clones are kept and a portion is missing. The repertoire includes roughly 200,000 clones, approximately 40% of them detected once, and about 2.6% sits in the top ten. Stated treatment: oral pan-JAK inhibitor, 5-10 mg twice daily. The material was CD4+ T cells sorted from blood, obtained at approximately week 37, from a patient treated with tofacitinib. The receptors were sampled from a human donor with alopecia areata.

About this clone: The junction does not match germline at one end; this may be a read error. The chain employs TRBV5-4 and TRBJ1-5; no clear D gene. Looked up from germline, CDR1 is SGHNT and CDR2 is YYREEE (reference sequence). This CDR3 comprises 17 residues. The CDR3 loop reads CASSQEAGVSSNQPQHF. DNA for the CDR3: TGCGCCAGCAGCCAAGAGGCCGGGGTGAGTTCCAATCAGCCCCAGCATTTT. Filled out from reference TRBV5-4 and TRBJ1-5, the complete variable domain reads ETGVTQSPTHLIKTRGQQVTLRCSSQSGHNTVSWYQQALGQGPQFIFQYYREEENGRGNFPPRFSGLQFPNYSSELNVNALELDDSALYLCASSQEAGVSSNQPQHFGDGTRLSIL.

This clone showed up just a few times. CDR3: CALERGGTQYF. DNA for the CDR3: TGTGCCTTGGAACGGGGGGGGACCCAGTACTTC. The chain links TRBV28 to TRBJ2-5; 8 bases are a match to TRBD2. The CDR3 has 11 residues. Germline CDR1 and CDR2: MDHEN and SYDVKM. V gave up 11 bases and J gave up 7 bases; unmatched junction bases: 6.

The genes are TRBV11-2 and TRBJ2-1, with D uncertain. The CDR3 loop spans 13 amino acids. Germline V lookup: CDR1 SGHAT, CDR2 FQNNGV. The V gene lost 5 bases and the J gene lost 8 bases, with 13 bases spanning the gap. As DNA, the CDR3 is TGTGCCAGCAGCAATCTGGTGATCGATGAGCAGTTCTTC. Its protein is CASSNLVIDEQFF.

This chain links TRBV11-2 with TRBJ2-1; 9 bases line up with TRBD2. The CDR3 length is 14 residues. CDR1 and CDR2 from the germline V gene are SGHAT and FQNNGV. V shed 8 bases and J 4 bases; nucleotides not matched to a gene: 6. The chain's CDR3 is CASCTSGLYNEQFF. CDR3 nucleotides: TGTGCCAGCTGTACTAGCGGGCTTTACAATGAGCAGTTCTTC.

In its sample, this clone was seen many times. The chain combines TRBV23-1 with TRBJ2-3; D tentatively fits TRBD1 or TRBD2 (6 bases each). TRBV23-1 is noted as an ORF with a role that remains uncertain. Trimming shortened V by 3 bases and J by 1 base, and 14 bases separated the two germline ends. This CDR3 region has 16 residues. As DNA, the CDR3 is TGCGCCAGCAGTCAGAGGGGGGAGACTCGCACAGATACGCAGTATTTT. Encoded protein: CASSQRGETRTDTQYF.

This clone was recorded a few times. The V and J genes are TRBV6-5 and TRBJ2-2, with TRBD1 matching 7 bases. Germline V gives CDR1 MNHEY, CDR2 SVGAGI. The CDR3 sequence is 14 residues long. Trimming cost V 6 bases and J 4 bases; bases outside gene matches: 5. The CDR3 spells CASSRDRVTGELFF. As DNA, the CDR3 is TGTGCCAGCAGCCGCGACAGGGTCACCGGGGAGCTGTTTTTT.

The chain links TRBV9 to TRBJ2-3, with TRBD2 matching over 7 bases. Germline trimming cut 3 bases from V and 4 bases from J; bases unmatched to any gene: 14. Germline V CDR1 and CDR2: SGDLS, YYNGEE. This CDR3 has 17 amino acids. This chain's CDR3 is CASSALGAGRTSDTQYF. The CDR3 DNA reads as TGTGCCAGCAGCGCCCTAGGGGCCGGGAGGACGTCAGATACGCAGTATTTT.

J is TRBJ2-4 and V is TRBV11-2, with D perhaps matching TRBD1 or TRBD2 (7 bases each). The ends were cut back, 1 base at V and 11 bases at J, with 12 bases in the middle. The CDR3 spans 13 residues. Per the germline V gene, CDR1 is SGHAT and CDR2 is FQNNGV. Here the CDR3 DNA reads TGTGCCAGCAGCTTAGTCGGGGGGACAGTTCAGTACTTC. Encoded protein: CASSLVGGTVQYF.

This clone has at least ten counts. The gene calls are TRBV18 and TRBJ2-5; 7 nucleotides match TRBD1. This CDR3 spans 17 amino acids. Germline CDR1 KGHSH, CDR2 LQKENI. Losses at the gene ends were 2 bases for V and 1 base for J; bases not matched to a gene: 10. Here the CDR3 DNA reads TGTGCCAGCTCACCAAAGGGAACAGGGGTGATCCAAGAGACCCAGTACTTC. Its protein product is CASSPKGTGVIQETQYF.

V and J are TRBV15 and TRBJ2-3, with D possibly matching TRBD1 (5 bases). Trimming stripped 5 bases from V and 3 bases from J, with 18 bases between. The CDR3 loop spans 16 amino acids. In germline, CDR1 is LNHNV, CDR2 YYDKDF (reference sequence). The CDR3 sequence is CATSVLGAESTDTQYF. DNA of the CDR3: TGTGCCACCAGCGTCCTTGGGGCGGAATCAACAGATACGCAGTATTTT.

This CDR3 reads CASRNTVASEAFF. CDR3 bases: TGTGCCAGCAGGAACACTGTGGCGAGTGAAGCTTTCTTT. The V call is TRBV7-9, the J call TRBJ1-1; D call uncertain. The V end lost 6 bases, the J end lost 7 bases, and 15 bases lay between the germline ends. The CDR3 runs to 13 residues. CDR1 is SEHNR and CDR2 is FQNEAQ in the germline V gene (reference sequence).

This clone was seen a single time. The CDR3 sequence is CASSLNVQGTQYF. The CDR3 coding sequence is TGTGCCAGCAGCTTAAATGTTCAGGGGACCCAGTACTTC. This rearrangement joins TRBV7-2 to TRBJ2-5, with a weak D call TRBD1 (5 bases). Germline lookup yields CDR1 SGHTA and CDR2 FQGNSA. The CDR3 covers 13 residues. Trimming pared 2 bases from V and 7 bases from J, leaving 11 bases between.

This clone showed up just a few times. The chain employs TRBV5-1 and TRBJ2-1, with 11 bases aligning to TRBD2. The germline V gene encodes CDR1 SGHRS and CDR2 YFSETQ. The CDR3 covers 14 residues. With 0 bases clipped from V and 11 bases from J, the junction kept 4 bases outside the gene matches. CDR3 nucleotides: TGCGCCAGCAGCTTGGCGGTAGCGGGAGGGCAGCAGTTCTTC. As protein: CASSLAVAGGQQFF.

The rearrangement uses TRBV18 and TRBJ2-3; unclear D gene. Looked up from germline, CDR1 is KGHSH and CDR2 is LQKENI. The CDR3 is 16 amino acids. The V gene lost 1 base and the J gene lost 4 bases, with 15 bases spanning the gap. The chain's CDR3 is CASSPLTGWSADTQYF. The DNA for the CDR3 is TGTGCCAGCTCACCACTGACGGGTTGGTCAGCAGATACGCAGTATTTT.

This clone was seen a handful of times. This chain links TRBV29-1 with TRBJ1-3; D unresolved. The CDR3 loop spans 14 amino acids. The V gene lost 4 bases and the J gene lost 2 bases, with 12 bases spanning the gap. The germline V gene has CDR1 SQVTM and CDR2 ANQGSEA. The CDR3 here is CSVVGVTAGNTIYF. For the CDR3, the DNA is TGCAGCGTTGTTGGGGTTACGGCTGGAAACACCATATATTTT.

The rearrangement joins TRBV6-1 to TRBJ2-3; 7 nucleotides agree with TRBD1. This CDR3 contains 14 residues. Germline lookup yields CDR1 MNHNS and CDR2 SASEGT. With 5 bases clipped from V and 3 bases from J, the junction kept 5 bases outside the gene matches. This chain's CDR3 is CASSPRGQTDTQYF. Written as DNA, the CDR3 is TGTGCCAGCAGTCCGAGGGGGCAGACAGATACGCAGTATTTT.

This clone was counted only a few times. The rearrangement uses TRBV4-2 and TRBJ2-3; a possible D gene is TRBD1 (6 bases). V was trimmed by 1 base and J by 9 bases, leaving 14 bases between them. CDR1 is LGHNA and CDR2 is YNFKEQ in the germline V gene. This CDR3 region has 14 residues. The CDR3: CASSQGSAQGTQYF. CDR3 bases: TGTGCCAGCAGCCAAGGTTCGGCCCAGGGGACGCAGTATTTT.

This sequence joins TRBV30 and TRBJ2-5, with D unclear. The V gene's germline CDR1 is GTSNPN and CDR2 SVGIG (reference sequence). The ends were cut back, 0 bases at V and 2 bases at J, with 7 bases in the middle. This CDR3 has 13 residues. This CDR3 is CAWSVGPQETQYF. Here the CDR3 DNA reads TGTGCCTGGAGTGTAGGTCCACAAGAGACCCAGTACTTC. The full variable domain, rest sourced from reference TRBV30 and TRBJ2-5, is SQTIHQWPATLVQPVGSPLSLECTVEGTSNPNLYWYRQAAGRGLQLLFYSVGIGQISSEVPQNLSASRPQDRQFILSSKKLLLSDSGFYLCAWSVGPQETQYFGPGTRLLVL.

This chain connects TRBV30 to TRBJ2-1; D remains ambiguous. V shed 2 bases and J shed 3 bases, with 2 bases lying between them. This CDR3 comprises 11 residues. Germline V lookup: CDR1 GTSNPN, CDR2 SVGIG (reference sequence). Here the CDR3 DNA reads TGTGCCTGGAGTATCTACAATGAGCAGTTCTTC. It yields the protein CAWSIYNEQFF.

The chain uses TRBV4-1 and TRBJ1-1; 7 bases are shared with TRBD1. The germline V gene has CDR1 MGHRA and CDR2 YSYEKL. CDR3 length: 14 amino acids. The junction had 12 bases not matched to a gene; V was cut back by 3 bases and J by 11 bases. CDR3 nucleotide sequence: TGCGCCAGCAGCCACCAGGGGGTTGGGGAGCAGGCTTTCTTT. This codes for CASSHQGVGEQAFF.

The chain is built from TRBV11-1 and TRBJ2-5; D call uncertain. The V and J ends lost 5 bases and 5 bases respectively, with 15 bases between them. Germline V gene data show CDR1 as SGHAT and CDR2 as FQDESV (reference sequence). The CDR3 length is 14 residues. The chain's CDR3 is CASSRHRSWETQYF. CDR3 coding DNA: TGTGCCAGCAGCCGACATAGATCGTGGGAGACCCAGTACTTC. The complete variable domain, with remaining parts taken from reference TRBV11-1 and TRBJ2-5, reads EAEVAQSPRYKITEKSQAVAFWCDPISGHATLYWYRQILGQGPELLVQFQDESVVDDSQLPKDRFSAERLKGVDSTLKIQPAELGDSAMYLCASSRHRSWETQYFGPGTRLLVL.

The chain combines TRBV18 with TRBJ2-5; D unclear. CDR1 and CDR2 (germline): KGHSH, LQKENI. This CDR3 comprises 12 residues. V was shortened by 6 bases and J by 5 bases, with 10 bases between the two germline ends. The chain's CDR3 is CASSTTMETQYF. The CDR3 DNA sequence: TGTGCCAGCTCCACCACCATGGAGACCCAGTACTTC. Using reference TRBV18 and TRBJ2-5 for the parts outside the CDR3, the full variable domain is NAGVMQNPRHLVRRRGQEARLRCSPMKGHSHVYWYRQLPEEGLKFMVYLQKENIIDESGMPKERFSAEFPKEGPSILRIQQVVRGDSAAYFCASSTTMETQYFGPGTRLLVL.

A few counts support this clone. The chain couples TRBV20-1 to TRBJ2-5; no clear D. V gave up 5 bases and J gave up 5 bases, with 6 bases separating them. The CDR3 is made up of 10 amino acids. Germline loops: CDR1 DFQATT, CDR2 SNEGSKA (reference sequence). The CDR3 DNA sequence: TGCAGTGCTGTGTGGGAGACCCAGTACTTC. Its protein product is CSAVWETQYF.

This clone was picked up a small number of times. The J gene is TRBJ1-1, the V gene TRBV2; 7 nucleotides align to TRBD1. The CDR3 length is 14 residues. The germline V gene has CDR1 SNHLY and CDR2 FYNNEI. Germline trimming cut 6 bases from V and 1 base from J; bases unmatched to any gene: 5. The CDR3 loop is CASREQGKNTEAFF. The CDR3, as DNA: TGTGCCAGCAGGGAACAGGGGAAGAACACTGAAGCTTTCTTT.

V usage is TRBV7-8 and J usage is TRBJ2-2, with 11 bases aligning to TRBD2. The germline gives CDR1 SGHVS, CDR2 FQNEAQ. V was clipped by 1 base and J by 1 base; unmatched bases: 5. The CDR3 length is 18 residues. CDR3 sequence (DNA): TGTGCCAGCAGCTTAGTTTTAGGACTAGCGGGGAACACCGGGGAGCTGTTTTTT. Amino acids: CASSLVLGLAGNTGELFF. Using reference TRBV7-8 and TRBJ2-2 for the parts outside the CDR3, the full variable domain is GAGVSQSPRYKVAKRGQDVALRCDPISGHVSLFWYQQALGQGPEFLTYFQNEAQLDKSGLPSDRFFAERPEGSVSTLKIQRTQQEDSAVYLCASSLVLGLAGNTGELFFGEGSRLTVL.

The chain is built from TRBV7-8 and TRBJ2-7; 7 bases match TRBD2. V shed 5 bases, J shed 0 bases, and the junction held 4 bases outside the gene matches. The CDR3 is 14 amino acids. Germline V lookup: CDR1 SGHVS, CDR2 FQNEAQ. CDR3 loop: CASSPWTSSYEQYF. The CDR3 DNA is TGTGCCAGCAGCCCCTGGACTAGCTCCTACGAGCAGTACTTC.

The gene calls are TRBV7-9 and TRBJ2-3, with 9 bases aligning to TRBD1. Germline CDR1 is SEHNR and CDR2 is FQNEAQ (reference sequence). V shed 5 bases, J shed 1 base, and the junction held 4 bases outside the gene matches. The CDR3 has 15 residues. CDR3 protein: CASSPRTGGTDTQYF. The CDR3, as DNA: TGTGCCAGCAGCCCACGGACAGGGGGCACAGATACGCAGTATTTT.

CDR3 in amino acids: CAISESIGQPQHF. In nucleotides, the CDR3 is TGTGCCATCAGTGAGTCGATAGGACAGCCCCAGCATTTT. This rearrangement joins TRBV10-3 to TRBJ1-5; D not resolved. The CDR3 covers 13 residues. Germline CDR1 is ENHRY and CDR2 is SYGVKD. V was shortened by 0 bases and J by 7 bases, with 7 bases between the two germline ends.

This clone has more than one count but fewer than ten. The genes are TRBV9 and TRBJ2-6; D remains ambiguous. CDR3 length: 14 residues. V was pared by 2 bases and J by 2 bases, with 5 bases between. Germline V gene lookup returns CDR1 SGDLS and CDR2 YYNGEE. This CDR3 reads CASSVGTGANVLTF. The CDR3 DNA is TGTGCCAGCAGCGTGGGGACTGGGGCCAACGTCCTGACTTTC. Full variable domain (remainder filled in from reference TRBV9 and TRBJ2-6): DSGVTQTPKHLITATGQRVTLRCSPRSGDLSVYWYQQSLDQGLQFLIQYYNGEERAKGNILERFSAQQFPDLHSELNLSSLELGDSALYFCASSVGTGANVLTFGAGSRLTVL.